Below are 25 T cell receptor beta chains sequenced from a single sample in a study of cytomegalovirus exposure and HLA in healthy donors. The PCR employed 60 Vbeta primers together with 13 Jbeta primers. Repertoires were generated with immunoSEQ multiplex PCR, while TCRdb's copy carries only in-frame clones and drops some. Here the sample spans under 150,000 clones, about 72% being singletons. The sample consisted of PBMCs. The receptors were sampled from a man younger than 45 in good health and CMV-seropositive.

The chain joins TRBV19 to TRBJ2-7; 8 nucleotides line up with TRBD2. J was trimmed by 0 bases and V by 4 bases; bases with no gene match: 5. CDR3 size: 15 residues. Germline V gene sequence: CDR1 LNHDA, CDR2 SQIVND (reference sequence). The CDR3 coding sequence is TGTGCCAGTAGTAGGACTAGCCGGAGCTCCTACGAGCAGTACTTC. Protein sequence: CASSRTSRSSYEQYF.

The chain links TRBV28 to TRBJ2-1; 7 nucleotides align to TRBD1. Trimming removed 9 bases from V and 2 bases from J; junction bases left unmatched: 7. CDR3 length: 14 residues. CDR1 and CDR2 from the germline V gene are MDHEN and SYDVKM. CDR3 amino acids: CASSRQGTYNEQFF. CDR3 nucleotides: TGTGCCAGTAGTCGACAGGGAACCTACAATGAGCAGTTCTTC.

A word on this clone: An end of the junction does not agree with germline; a read error may underlie this. This rearrangement joins TRBV7-9 to TRBJ2-7; 9 positions agree with TRBD1. The CDR3 is 15 amino acids. Germline V gene sequence: CDR1 SEHNR, CDR2 FQNEAQ (reference sequence). CDR3 DNA sequence: TGTTCCAGCAGCCAACTACAGGGGGCGATCTACGAGCAGTACTTC. It codes for CSSSQLQGAIYEQYF.

The genes are TRBV10-3 and TRBJ1-4; 7 bases match TRBD1. J gave up 8 bases and V 6 bases, and 9 bases lay outside the gene matches. Germline loops: CDR1 ENHRY, CDR2 SYGVKD. The CDR3 sequence is 14 residues long. DNA of the CDR3: TGTGCCATCAGCGGGACAGAGTTAGGAGAAAAACTGTTTTTT. It encodes CAISGTELGEKLFF.

The chain is built from TRBV6-5 and TRBJ2-1; 10 bases are shared with TRBD2. The CDR3 extends over 16 amino acids. The V and J ends lost 1 base and 4 bases, in that order; junction bases with no gene match: 4. Looked up from germline, CDR1 is MNHEY and CDR2 is SVGAGI. CDR3 region: CASSYWTSGTYNEQFF. The CDR3 DNA reads TGTGCCAGCAGTTACTGGACTAGCGGAACTTACAATGAGCAGTTCTTC.

The chain links TRBV29-1 to TRBJ2-1; D is possibly TRBD2 (6 bases). The CDR3 is 16 amino acids. Per germline, CDR1 SQVTM and CDR2 ANQGSEA. Trimming removed 5 bases at V and 10 bases at J, with 27 bases between. Here the CDR3 reads CSVLPRGGWGLEEQFF. The CDR3 DNA is TGCAGCGTTCTCCCCCGTGGGGGGTGGGGATTAGAGGAGCAGTTCTTC.

The rearrangement joins TRBV7-2 to TRBJ1-1; 10 nucleotides align to TRBD1. Germline trimming cut 5 bases from V and 0 bases from J; bases unmatched to any gene: 6. From germline, CDR1 is SGHTA and CDR2 FQGNSA. This CDR3 is 16 amino acids long. CDR3 DNA sequence: TGTGCCAGCAGCCTGCGACAGGGGGCTTTGAACACTGAAGCTTTCTTT. It encodes CASSLRQGALNTEAFF.

The CDR3 is CASTRDINEQFF. The DNA for the CDR3 is TGCGCCAGCACCCGGGACATCAATGAGCAGTTCTTC. The rearrangement links TRBV5-1 to TRBJ2-1; weak D call: TRBD1 (6 bases). CDR3 length: 12 residues. Per the germline V gene, CDR1 is SGHRS and CDR2 is YFSETQ. Trimming pared 6 bases from V and 6 bases from J, leaving 10 bases between.

The genes are TRBV23-1 and TRBJ2-1; TRBD2 might be the D (6 bases). TRBV23-1 is classed as an ORF, of uncertain function. V was pared by 3 bases and J by 3 bases, with 15 bases between. The CDR3 contains 16 residues. The CDR3 DNA sequence: TGCGCCAGCAGTCATGGCGGGACTCCCTGCTACAATGAGCAGTTCTTC. The encoded protein is CASSHGGTPCYNEQFF.

The chain couples TRBV7-8 to TRBJ2-7; possibly TRBD2 for D (5 bases). This CDR3 has 16 residues. V was trimmed by 5 bases and J by 1 base, leaving 18 bases between them. The germline V gene encodes CDR1 SGHVS and CDR2 FQNEAQ. The CDR3 DNA is TGTGCCAGCAGCACTAGGACTGGGGTGGGGTCCTACGAGCAGTACTTC. Protein: CASSTRTGVGSYEQYF.

V and J are TRBV5-6 and TRBJ1-3, with D unresolved. CDR1 and CDR2 (germline): SGHDT, YYEEEE. V lost 2 bases to trimming and J lost 3 bases, with 15 bases between them. The CDR3 consists of 16 residues. The CDR3 DNA follows: TGTGCCAGCAGCTTTATGGCAGGCGGACTTGGAAACACCATATATTTT. Protein: CASSFMAGGLGNTIYF.

This rearrangement joins TRBV5-1 to TRBJ2-5, with 8 positions matching TRBD1. The CDR3 loop spans 14 amino acids. V lost 4 bases, J lost 1 base, and 3 bases stayed unmatched. The V gene's germline CDR1 is SGHRS and CDR2 YFSETQ. CDR3 residues: CASSNGQGQETQYF. CDR3 bases: TGCGCCAGCAGCAATGGACAGGGCCAAGAGACCCAGTACTTC.

The CDR3 reads CAISETGRSSETQYF. The CDR3 coding sequence is TGTGCCATCAGTGAGACCGGGAGGTCGTCGGAGACCCAGTACTTC. The V and J genes are TRBV10-3 and TRBJ2-5; 7 positions match TRBD2. There are 15 residues in the CDR3. V lost 2 bases and J lost 5; bases outside the gene matches: 8. Germline CDR1 reads ENHRY; CDR2 reads SYGVKD.

This chain joins TRBV7-3 and TRBJ1-2, with a tentative D call TRBD1 (5 bases). Trimming took 3 bases from V and 5 from J, leaving 10 bases between them. The CDR3 length is 13 residues. CDR1 is SGHTA and CDR2 is FQGTGA in the germline V gene. The CDR3 region has the DNA TGTGCCAGCAGCTTTACAGGCGTGTATGGCTACACCTTC. It encodes CASSFTGVYGYTF.

In its sample, this clone was seen a few times. The chain couples TRBV28 to TRBJ2-1; the D gene is possibly TRBD2 (6 bases). The CDR3 length is 15 residues. Germline CDR1 and CDR2: MDHEN and SYDVKM. Trimming shortened V by 5 bases and J by 8 bases, and 19 bases separated the two germline ends. The CDR3 spells CASSPPGLFHDEQFF. For the CDR3, the DNA is TGTGCCAGCAGTCCGCCGGGACTCTTCCATGATGAGCAGTTCTTC.

V is TRBV28 and J is TRBJ1-5; D may be TRBD1 (6 bases). The CDR3 length is 14 residues. The V end lost 6 bases, the J end lost 5 bases, and 14 bases lay between the germline ends. CDR1 is MDHEN, CDR2 SYDVKM, per germline. The CDR3 sequence is CASSRGGFDQPQHF. CDR3 DNA sequence: TGTGCCAGCAGCCGAGGGGGATTCGATCAGCCCCAGCATTTT.

This clone was picked up a small number of times. The chain joins TRBV29-1 to TRBJ1-1; D is unresolved. V dropped 7 bases and J dropped 1 base, with 13 bases sitting between them. This CDR3 has 13 residues. CDR1 is SQVTM, CDR2 ANQGSEA, per germline. CDR3 sequence reads: CSASGVGNTEAFF. The CDR3 nucleotides read TGCAGCGCCTCGGGAGTGGGGAACACTGAAGCTTTCTTT.

V is TRBV27 and J is TRBJ1-2; D unresolved. CDR3 length equals 13 residues. Germline CDR1 MNHEY, CDR2 SMNVEV (reference sequence). Trimming cost V 4 bases and J 7 bases, with 13 bases left between them. CDR3 amino acids: CASSSYNRGGYTF. CDR3 in DNA: TGTGCCAGCAGTTCCTACAATCGCGGTGGCTACACCTTC.

This chain connects TRBV27 to TRBJ1-2; no clear D. CDR1 MNHEY and CDR2 SMNVEV come from the germline V gene (reference sequence). The CDR3 length is 14 residues. Trimming took 0 bases from V and 9 from J, leaving 14 bases between them. CDR3 DNA: TGTGCCAGCAGTTTATCGAGTCAGCGGCGGAGCTACACCTTC. Its protein is CASSLSSQRRSYTF.

The chain joins TRBV7-9 to TRBJ1-1; a possible D gene is TRBD1 (5 bases). The CDR3 is 15 residues long. Per germline, CDR1 SEHNR and CDR2 FQNEAQ (reference sequence). The ends were cut back, 2 bases at V and 5 bases at J, with 15 bases in the middle. The DNA of the CDR3 is TGTGCCAGCAGCTTATGGGCAGGGTCCGGGACTGAAGCTTTCTTT. This translates into CASSLWAGSGTEAFF.

The CDR3 DNA is TGTGCCAGCAGTTCCAGGGGCCTGCGTGGCTACACCTTC. Translation gives CASSSRGLRGYTF. The gene calls are TRBV28 and TRBJ1-2; D might be TRBD1 (6 bases). This CDR3 has 13 amino acids. V was pared by 4 bases and J by 7 bases, with 13 bases between. Germline CDR1 MDHEN, CDR2 SYDVKM.

V is TRBV6-5 and J is TRBJ2-3; maybe TRBD2 (6 bases). This CDR3 spans 16 amino acids. The germline V gene encodes CDR1 MNHEY and CDR2 SVGAGI. Trimming removed 0 bases from V and 1 base from J, with 11 bases in between. CDR3 loop: CASSYSKRARTDTQYF. The CDR3 nucleotides read TGTGCCAGCAGTTACTCGAAGCGGGCCCGCACAGATACGCAGTATTTT.

V usage is TRBV11-1 and J usage is TRBJ2-1; TRBD1 matches at 10 bases. Germline V gene sequence: CDR1 SGHAT, CDR2 FQDESV (reference sequence). The CDR3 is made up of 16 amino acids. V lost 1 base to trimming and J lost 6 bases; unmatched junction nucleotides: 6. The CDR3 DNA reads TGTGCCAGCAGCTTAGGAGGGACAGGGGTCAGCAATGAGCAGTTCTTC. Its protein is CASSLGGTGVSNEQFF.

J is TRBJ2-7 and V is TRBV28, with 9 bases aligning to TRBD2. This CDR3 spans 15 amino acids. The ends lost 2 bases at V and 3 bases at J; junction bases unmatched: 5. CDR1 is MDHEN and CDR2 is SYDVKM in the germline V gene. CDR3 coding DNA: TGTGCCAGCAGTTTACAACTAGCGGGCAGCTACGAGCAGTACTTC. This translates into CASSLQLAGSYEQYF.

This clone was observed at least ten times. This chain connects TRBV4-1 to TRBJ2-7; D is possibly TRBD1 (6 bases). CDR1 and CDR2 from the germline V gene are MGHRA and YSYEKL. V dropped 1 base and J dropped 5 bases, with 15 bases sitting between them. The CDR3 runs to 15 residues. CDR3 nucleotide sequence: TGCGCCAGCAGCCAAGTAGTCAGGGGCGCGGACGAGCAGTACTTC. Its translation: CASSQVVRGADEQYF.